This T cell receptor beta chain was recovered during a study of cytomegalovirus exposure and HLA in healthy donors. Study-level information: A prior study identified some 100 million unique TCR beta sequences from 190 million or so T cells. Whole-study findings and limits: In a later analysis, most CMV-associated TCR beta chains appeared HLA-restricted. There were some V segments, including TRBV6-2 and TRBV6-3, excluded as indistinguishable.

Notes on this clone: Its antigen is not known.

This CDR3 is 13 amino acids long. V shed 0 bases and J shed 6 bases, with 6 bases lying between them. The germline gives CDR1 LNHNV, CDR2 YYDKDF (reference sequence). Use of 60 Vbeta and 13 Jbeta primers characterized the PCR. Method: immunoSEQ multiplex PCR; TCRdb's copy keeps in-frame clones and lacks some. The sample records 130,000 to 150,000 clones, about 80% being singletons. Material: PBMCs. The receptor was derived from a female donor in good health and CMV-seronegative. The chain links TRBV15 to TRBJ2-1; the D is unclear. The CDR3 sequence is CATSRDRANEQFF. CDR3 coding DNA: TGTGCCACCAGCAGAGATCGCGCCAATGAGCAGTTCTTC.